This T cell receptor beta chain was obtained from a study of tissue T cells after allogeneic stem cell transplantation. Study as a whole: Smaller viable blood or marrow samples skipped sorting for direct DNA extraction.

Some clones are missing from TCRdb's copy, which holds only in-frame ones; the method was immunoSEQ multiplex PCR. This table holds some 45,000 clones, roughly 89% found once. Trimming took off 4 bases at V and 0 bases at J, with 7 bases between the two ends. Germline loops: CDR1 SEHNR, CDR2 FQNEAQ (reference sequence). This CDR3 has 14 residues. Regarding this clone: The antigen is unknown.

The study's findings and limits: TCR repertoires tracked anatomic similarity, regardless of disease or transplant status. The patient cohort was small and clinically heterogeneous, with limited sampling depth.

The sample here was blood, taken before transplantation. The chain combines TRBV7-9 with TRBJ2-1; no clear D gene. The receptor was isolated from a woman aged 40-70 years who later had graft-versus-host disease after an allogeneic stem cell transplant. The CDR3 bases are TGTGCCAGCAGCTCCGAAAGCTCCTACAATGAGCAGTTCTTC. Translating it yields CASSSESSYNEQFF.